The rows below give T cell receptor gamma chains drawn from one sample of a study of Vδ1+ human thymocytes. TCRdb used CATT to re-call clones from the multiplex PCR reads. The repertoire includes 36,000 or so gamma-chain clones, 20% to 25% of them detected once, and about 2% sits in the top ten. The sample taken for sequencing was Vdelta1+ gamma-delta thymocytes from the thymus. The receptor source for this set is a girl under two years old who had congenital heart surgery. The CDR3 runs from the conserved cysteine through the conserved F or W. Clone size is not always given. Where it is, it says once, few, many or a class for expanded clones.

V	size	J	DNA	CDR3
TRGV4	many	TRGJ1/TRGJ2	TGTGCCACCTGGGATGGGCCCCAGAAACTCTTT	CATWDGPQKLF
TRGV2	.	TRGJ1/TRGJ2	TGTGCCACCTGGGACGCTCCAAATTATTATAAGAAACTCTTT	CATWDAPNYYKKLF
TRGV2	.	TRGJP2	TGTGCCACCTGGGACGGGCCGATGCAGTTTCCCCAACCCGATTGGATCAAGACGTTT	CATWDGPMQFPQPDWIKTF
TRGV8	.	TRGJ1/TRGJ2	TGTGCCACCTGGGATAGTAGTAGGTATTATAAGAAACTCTTT	CATWDSSRYYKKLF
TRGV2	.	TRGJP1	TGTGCCACCTGGGACGGGCGGACCACTGGTTGGTTCAAGATATTT	CATWDGRTTGWFKIF
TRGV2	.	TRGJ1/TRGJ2	TGTGCCACCTGGGACAGCTTGAATTATTATAAGAAACTCTTT	CATWDSLNYYKKLF
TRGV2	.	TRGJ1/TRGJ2	TGTGCCACCTGGGACGGGCTAGGGTATTATAAGAAACTCTTT	CATWDGLGYYKKLF
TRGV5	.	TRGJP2	TGTGCCACCTGGGACATAAATAGTAGTGATTGGATCAAGACGTTT	CATWDINSSDWIKTF
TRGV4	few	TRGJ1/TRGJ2	TGTGCCACCTGGGACGTGAGAGGGGGGAAACTCTTT	CATWDVRGGKLF
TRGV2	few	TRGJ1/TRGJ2	TGTGCCACCTGGGACGGGCCAATCTTTTTGAATTATTATAAGAAACTCTTT	CATWDGPIFLNYYKKLF
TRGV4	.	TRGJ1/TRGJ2	TGTGCCACCTGGGATGGGCCTCGGGATTATTATAAGAAACTCTTT	CATWDGPRDYYKKLF
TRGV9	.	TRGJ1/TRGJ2	TGTGCCTTGTGGGAGGCTGAGAATTATTATAAGAAACTCTTT	CALWEAENYYKKLF
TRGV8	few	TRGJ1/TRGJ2	TGTGCCACCTGGGCTCCTTCCCGAGCCTATTATAAGAAACTCTTT	CATWAPSRAYYKKLF
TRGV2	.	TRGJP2	TGTGCCACCCGGGAGCCCTGCCGGGGTAGTGATTGGATCAAGACGTTT	CATREPCRGSDWIKTF
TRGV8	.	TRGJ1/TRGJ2	TGTGCCACCTGGGACCCGAGAGGCTATTGGTATAAGAAACTCTTT	CATWDPRGYWYKKLF
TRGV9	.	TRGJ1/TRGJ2	TGTGCCTTGTGGGAGCCCCTGGGGTATAAGAAACTCTTT	CALWEPLGYKKLF
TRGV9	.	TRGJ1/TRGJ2	TGTGCCTTGTGCTTGAATTATTATAAGAAACTCTTT	CALCLNYYKKLF
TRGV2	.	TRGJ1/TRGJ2	TGTGCCACCTGGGATGGGCGCGGTTATAAGAAACTCTTT	CATWDGRGYKKLF
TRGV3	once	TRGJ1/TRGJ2	TGTACCACCTGGGACAGGCCTCCGGATTATAAGAAACTCTTT	CTTWDRPPDYKKLF
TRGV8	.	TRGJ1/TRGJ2	TGTGCCACCTGGACAAGCGTGCTTTATTATAAGAAACTCTTT	CATWTSVLYYKKLF
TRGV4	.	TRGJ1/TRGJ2	TGTGCCACCTGGGATGATTCGGTGAAACTCTTT	CATWDDSVKLF
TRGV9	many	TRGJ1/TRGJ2	TGTGCCTTGTGGGAGGTGCGGCATTATTATAAGAAACTCTTT	CALWEVRHYYKKLF
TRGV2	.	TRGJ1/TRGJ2	TGTGCCACCTGGGACGGGTCGACCCCTCTCTTT	CATWDGSTPLF
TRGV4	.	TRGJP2	TGTGCCACCTGGGATGGCCCATCGGGTGATTGGATCAAGACGTTT	CATWDGPSGDWIKTF
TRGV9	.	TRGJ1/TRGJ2	TGTGCCTTGTGGGAGGTGCTTTTAGGGAAACTCTTT	CALWEVLLGKLF
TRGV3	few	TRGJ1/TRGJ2	TGTGCCACCTGGACCACCTTAGGTTATTATAAGAAAATCTTT	CATWTTLGYYKKIF
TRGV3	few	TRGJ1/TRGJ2	TGTGCCACCTGGGACAGGTATTACTATAAGAAACTCTTT	CATWDRYYYKKLF
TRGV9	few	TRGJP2	TGTGCCTTGTGGGAGGCCATCGGTAGTGATTGGATCAAGACGTTT	CALWEAIGSDWIKTF
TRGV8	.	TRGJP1	TGTGCCACCTGGGATGGCCATAATACTTCCACTGGTTGGTTCAAGATATTT	CATWDGHNTSTGWFKIF
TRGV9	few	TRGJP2	TGTGCCTTGTGGGAGGTAAATTGGATCAAGACGTTT	CALWEVNWIKTF
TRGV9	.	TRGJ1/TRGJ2	TGTGCCTTGTGGGTGCCGGGTTATTATAAGAAACTCTTT	CALWVPGYYKKLF
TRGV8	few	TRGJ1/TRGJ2	TGTGCCACCTGGGATAACTCAAATTATAAGAAACTCTTT	CATWDNSNYKKLF
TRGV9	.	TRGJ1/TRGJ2	TGTGCCTTGTGGGAGGTGAGGATTTATTATAAGAAACTCTTT	CALWEVRIYYKKLF
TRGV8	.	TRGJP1	TGTGCCACCTGGGTACATACCACTGGTTGGTTCAAGATATTT	CATWVHTTGWFKIF
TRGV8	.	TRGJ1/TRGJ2	TGTGCCACCTGGGATCGCCCCAAGAAACTCTTT	CATWDRPKKLF
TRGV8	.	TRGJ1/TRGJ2	TGTGCCACCTGGGATAGTGGGACGGATTATAAGAAACTCTTT	CATWDSGTDYKKLF
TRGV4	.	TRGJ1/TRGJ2	TGTGCCACCTGGGATTTTGGGGGGTATAAGAAACTCTTT	CATWDFGGYKKLF
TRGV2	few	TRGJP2	TGTGCCACCTGGGACGGGCGAAATAGTAGTGATTGGATCAAGACGTTT	CATWDGRNSSDWIKTF
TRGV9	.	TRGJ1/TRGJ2	TGTGCCTTGTGGGAGGTGCCGTCGAGATATAAGAAACTCTTT	CALWEVPSRYKKLF
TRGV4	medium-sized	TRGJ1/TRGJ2	TGTGCCACCTGGGATGGGCAAGGTTATAAGAAACTCTTT	CATWDGQGYKKLF
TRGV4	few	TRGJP	TGTGCCACCTGGGACGGGCCGAAGTTGGGCAAAAAAATCAAGGTATTT	CATWDGPKLGKKIKVF
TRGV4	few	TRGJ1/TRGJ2	TGTGCCACCTGGGATAGCTGGGATTATAAGAAACTCTTT	CATWDSWDYKKLF
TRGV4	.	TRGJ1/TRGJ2	TGTGCCACCTGGGATGGTATTATAAAGAAACTCTTT	CATWDGIIKKLF
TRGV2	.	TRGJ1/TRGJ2	TGTGCCACCTGGGACGGCCACCGGCCCTATTATAAGAAACTCTTT	CATWDGHRPYYKKLF
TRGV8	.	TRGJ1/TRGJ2	TGTGCCACCTGGGATGGGCACGGTGAGAAACTCTTT	CATWDGHGEKLF